A selection of T cell receptor beta chains follows, all from one sample in a study of blood T cells in healthy people across ages. TCRdb re-called the 5' RACE reads through MiXCR, storing one row per CDR3 protein. The data contain 1.5 million to 2 million distinct CDR3 sequences, 28% of them singletons. Sequenced: blood. These receptors were taken from a woman aged 30 to 39 in good health. Both conserved end residues are part of each CDR3. Each record gives: J gene, V gene, D gene, clone size, CDR3 protein, CDR3 DNA. D genes are given only for firm matches. Expanded clones are given a class, and other clones once, few, many or no size at all.

TRBJ1-1	TRBV29-1	TRBD1	NA	CSVRTGGETEAFF	TGCAGCGTCCGGACAGGGGGCGAAACTGAAGCTTTCTTT
TRBJ2-7	TRBV6-6	NA	few	CASSYSDVRVEQYF	TGTGCCAGCAGTTACTCGGATGTGCGAGTTGAGCAGTACTTC
TRBJ2-7	TRBV12-3/TRBV12-4	NA	few	CASSYFNYEQYF	TGTGCCAGCAGTTATTTCAACTACGAGCAGTACTTC
TRBJ2-6	TRBV5-1	NA	many	CASSLGQNSGANVLTF	TGCGCCAGCAGCCTAGGACAGAACTCTGGGGCCAACGTCCTGACTTTC
TRBJ1-1	TRBV6-6	NA	few	CASSYDRPEAFF	TGTGCCAGCAGTTACGACCGCCCCGAAGCTTTCTTT
TRBJ2-3	TRBV12-5	NA	few	CASGLGPVTDTQYF	TGTGCTAGTGGTTTAGGGCCAGTCACAGATACGCAGTATTTT
TRBJ2-1	TRBV7-9	TRBD1	NA	CASSPGDRGFF	TGTGCCAGCAGCCCTGGGGACAGGGGGTTCTTC
TRBJ1-2	TRBV5-5	NA	few	CASSYTGLGYTF	TGTGCCAGCAGCTATACAGGGCTTGGCTACACCTTC
TRBJ2-7	TRBV4-1	NA	many	CASSRQGALGYEQYF	TGCGCCAGCAGCCGGCAAGGGGCCTTGGGTTACGAGCAGTACTTC
TRBJ2-1	TRBV20-1	TRBD2	many	CSARGAGVYNEQFF	TGCAGTGCTAGAGGTGCGGGGGTCTACAATGAGCAGTTCTTC
TRBJ2-7	TRBV4-1	TRBD1	many	CASSQEETGGYEQYF	TGCGCCAGCAGCCAAGAAGAGACAGGGGGCTACGAGCAGTACTTC
TRBJ1-2	TRBV5-6	TRBD1	few	CANSSNTGGSNYGYTF	TGTGCCAACAGCTCGAACACAGGGGGCTCCAACTATGGCTACACCTTC
TRBJ2-1	TRBV10-3	NA	few	CAISMGGARNEQFF	TGTGCCATCAGTATGGGGGGGGCGCGGAATGAGCAGTTCTTC
TRBJ2-1	TRBV20-1	TRBD2	NA	CSARDEGTSGNQQFF	TGCAGTGCTAGAGATGAAGGGACTAGCGGGAATCAGCAGTTCTTC
TRBJ1-1	TRBV5-1	NA	NA	CASSLGGAGLKTEAFF	TGCGCCAGCAGCTTGGGCGGGGCAGGGTTAAAGACTGAAGCTTTCTTT
TRBJ2-4	TRBV11-2	TRBD1	NA	CASSLDRAVKNIQYF	TGTGCCAGCAGCCTTGACAGGGCTGTCAAAAACATTCAGTACTTC
TRBJ2-3	TRBV4-3	NA	many	CASSQNSQVTDTQYF	TGCGCCAGCAGCCAAAACTCCCAGGTCACAGATACGCAGTATTTT
TRBJ1-6	TRBV20-1	NA	NA	CSARDNRNRASPLHF	TGCAGTGCTAGAGACAATCGAAACAGGGCTTCACCCCTCCACTTT
TRBJ2-3	TRBV28	NA	NA	CASRRPGGMQYF	TGTGCCAGCAGGCGCCCCGGAGGTATGCAGTATTTT
TRBJ1-1	TRBV3-1	NA	NA	CASSLQPRALGRAFF	TGTGCCAGCAGCCTCCAACCAAGGGCCTTGGGGAGGGCTTTCTTT
TRBJ1-1	TRBV6-2/TRBV6-3	NA	few	CASSVNRTRSNTEAFF	TGTGCCAGCAGTGTCAATAGGACACGCTCCAACACTGAAGCTTTCTTT
TRBJ2-6	TRBV7-6	TRBD2	many	CASSLTAGGSGANVLTF	TGTGCCAGCAGCTTAACAGCGGGAGGGTCTGGGGCCAACGTCCTGACTTTC
TRBJ2-1	TRBV11-2	TRBD2	few	CASSPSGRMNEQFF	TGTGCCAGCAGCCCTAGCGGGAGGATGAATGAGCAGTTCTTC
TRBJ1-1	TRBV7-9	NA	few	CASSLTATNTEAFF	TGTGCCAGCAGCTTGACAGCTACTAACACTGAAGCTTTCTTT
TRBJ2-1	TRBV5-5	NA	NA	CASSLEPRWAYNEQFF	TGTGCCAGCAGCTTGGAACCGAGATGGGCCTACAATGAGCAGTTCTTC
TRBJ2-2	TRBV7-2	TRBD1	NA	CASSPRLGQGMAGELFF	TGTGCCAGCAGCCCGAGGTTGGGACAGGGTATGGCCGGGGAGCTGTTTTTT